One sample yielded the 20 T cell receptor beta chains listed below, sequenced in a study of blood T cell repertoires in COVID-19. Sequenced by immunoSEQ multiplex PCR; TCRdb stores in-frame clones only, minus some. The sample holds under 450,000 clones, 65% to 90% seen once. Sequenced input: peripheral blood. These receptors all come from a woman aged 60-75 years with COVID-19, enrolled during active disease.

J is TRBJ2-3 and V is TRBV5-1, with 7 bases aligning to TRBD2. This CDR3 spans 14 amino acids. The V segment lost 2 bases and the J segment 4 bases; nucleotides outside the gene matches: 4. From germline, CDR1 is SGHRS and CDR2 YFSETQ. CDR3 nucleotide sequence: TGCGCCAGCAGCTTCGGGGGAGGGGCAGATACGCAGTATTTT. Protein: CASSFGGGADTQYF.

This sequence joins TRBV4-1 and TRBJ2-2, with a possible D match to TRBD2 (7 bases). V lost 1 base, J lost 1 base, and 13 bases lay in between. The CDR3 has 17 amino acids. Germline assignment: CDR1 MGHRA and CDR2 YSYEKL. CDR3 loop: CASSQVGRGENTGELFF. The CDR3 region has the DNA TGCGCCAGCAGCCAAGTAGGGAGGGGGGAGAACACCGGGGAGCTGTTTTTT.

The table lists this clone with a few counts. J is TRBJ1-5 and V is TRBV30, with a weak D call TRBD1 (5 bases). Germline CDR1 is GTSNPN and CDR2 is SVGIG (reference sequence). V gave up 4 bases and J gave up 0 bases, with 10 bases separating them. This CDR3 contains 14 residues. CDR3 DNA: TGTGCCTGGAACACGGACACTAGCAATCAGCCCCAGCATTTT. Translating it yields CAWNTDTSNQPQHF.

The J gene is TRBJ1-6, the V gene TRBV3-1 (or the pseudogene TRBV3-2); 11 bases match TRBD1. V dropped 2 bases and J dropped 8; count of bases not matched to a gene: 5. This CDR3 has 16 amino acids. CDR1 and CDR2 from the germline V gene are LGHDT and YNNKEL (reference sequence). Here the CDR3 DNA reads TGTGCCAGCAGCCAAAGGCGGACAGGGGGCGATTCACCCCTCCACTTT. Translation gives CASSQRRTGGDSPLHF.

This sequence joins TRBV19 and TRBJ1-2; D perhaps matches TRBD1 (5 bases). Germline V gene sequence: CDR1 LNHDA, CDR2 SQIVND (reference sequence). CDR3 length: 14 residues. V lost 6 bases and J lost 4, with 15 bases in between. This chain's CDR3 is CASRSPGGSYGYTF. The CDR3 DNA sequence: TGTGCCAGTAGGTCCCCTGGGGGGAGCTATGGCTACACCTTC.

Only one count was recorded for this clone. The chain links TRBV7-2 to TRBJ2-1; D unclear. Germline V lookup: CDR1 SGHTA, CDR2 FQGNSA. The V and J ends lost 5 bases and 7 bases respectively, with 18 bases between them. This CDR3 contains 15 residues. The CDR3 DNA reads TGTGCCAGCAGCATTACTTCGAACCCACGGAATGAGCAGTTCTTC. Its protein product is CASSITSNPRNEQFF.

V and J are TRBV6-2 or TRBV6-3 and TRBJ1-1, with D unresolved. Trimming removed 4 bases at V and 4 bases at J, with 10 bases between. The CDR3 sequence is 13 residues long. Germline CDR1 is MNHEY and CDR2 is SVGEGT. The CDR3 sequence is CASSSLGGTEAFF. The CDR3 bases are TGTGCCAGCAGTTCACTTGGAGGCACTGAAGCTTTCTTT.

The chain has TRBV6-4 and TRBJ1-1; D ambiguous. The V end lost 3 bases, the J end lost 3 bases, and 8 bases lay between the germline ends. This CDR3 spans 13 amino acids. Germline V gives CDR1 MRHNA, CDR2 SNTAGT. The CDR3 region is CASSEYRYTEAFF. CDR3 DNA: TGTGCCAGCAGTGAATACAGATACACTGAAGCTTTCTTT.

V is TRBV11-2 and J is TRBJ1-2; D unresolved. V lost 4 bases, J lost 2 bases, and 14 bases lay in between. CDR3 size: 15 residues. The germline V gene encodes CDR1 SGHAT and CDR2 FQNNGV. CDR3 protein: CASSSIRGRNYGYTF. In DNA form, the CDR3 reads TGTGCCAGCAGCTCCATTCGGGGTAGGAACTATGGCTACACCTTC.

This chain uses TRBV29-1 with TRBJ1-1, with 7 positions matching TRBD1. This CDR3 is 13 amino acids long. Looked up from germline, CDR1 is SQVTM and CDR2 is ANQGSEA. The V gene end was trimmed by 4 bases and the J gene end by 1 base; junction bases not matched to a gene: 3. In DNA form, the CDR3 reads TGCAGCGTTGGACAGGGAAAGAACACTGAAGCTTTCTTT. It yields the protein CSVGQGKNTEAFF.

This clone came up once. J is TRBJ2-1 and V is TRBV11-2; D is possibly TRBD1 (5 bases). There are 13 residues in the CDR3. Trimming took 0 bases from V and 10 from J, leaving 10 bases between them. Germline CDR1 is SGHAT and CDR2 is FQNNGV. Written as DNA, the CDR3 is TGTGCCAGCAGCTTAGATCTCCAGGGCGAGCAGTTCTTC. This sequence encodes CASSLDLQGEQFF.

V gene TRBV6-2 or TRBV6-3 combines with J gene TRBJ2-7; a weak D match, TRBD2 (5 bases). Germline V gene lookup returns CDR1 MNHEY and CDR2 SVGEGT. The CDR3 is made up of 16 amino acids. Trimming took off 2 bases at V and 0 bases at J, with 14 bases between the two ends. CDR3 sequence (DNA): TGTGCCAGCAGTTACACCCCACCGGGAACCTCCTACGAGCAGTACTTC. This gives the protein CASSYTPPGTSYEQYF.

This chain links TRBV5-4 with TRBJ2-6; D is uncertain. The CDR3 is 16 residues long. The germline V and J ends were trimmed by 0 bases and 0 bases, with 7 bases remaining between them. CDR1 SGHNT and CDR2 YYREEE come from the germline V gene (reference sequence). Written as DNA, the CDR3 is TGTGCCAGCAGCTTGGACATGATCTCTGGGGCCAACGTCCTGACTTTC. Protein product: CASSLDMISGANVLTF.

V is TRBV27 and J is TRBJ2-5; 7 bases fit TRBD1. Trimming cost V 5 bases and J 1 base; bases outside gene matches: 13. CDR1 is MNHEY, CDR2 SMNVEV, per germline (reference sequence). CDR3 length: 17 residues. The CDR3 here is CASSPHRDSRGQETQYF. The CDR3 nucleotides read TGTGCCAGCAGTCCTCACCGGGACAGTCGGGGCCAAGAGACCCAGTACTTC.

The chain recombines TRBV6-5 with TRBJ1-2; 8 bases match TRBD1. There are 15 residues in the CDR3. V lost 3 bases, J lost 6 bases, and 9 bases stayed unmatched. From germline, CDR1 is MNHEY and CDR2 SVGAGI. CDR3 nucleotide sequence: TGTGCCAGCAGTTATGGCTCAGGGGGCATGAATGGCTACACCTTC. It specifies CASSYGSGGMNGYTF.

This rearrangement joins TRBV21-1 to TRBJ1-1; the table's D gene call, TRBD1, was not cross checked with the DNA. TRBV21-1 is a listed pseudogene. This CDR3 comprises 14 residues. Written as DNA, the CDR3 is TGTGCCAGCAAAAGGAGAACAGGGTTCTACGGAGCTTTCTTT. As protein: CASKRRTGFYGAFF.

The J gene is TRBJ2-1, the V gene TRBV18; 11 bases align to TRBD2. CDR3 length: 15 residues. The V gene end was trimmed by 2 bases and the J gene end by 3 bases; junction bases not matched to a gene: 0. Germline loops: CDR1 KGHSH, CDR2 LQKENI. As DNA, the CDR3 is TGTGCCAGCTCACCAACTAGCGGGGGCTACAATGAGCAGTTCTTC. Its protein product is CASSPTSGGYNEQFF. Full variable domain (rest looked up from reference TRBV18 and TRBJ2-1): NAGVMQNPRHLVRRRGQEARLRCSPMKGHSHVYWYRQLPEEGLKFMVYLQKENIIDESGMPKERFSAEFPKEGPSILRIQQVVRGDSAAYFCASSPTSGGYNEQFFGPGTRLTVL.

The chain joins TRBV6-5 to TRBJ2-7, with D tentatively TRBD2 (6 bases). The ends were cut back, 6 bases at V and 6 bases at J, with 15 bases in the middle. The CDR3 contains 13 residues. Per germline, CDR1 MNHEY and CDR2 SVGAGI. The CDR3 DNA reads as TGTGCCAGCAGGGGGGGATACGGTGGCGAGCAGTACTTC. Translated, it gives CASRGGYGGEQYF.

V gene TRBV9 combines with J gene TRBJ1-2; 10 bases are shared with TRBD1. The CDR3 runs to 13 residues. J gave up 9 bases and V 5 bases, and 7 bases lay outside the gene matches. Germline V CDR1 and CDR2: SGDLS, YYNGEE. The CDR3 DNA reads TGTGCCAGCAGTGGGGGACAGGGGAAGAGCTACACCTTC. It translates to CASSGGQGKSYTF.

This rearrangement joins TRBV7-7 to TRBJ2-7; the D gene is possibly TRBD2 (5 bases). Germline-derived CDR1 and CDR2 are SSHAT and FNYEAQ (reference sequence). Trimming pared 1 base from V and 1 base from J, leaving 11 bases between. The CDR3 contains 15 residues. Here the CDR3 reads CASSLGAGGSYEQYF. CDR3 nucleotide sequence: TGTGCCAGCAGCTTAGGGGCCGGCGGGTCCTACGAGCAGTACTTC.